One sample yielded the 5 T cell receptor beta chains listed below, sequenced in a study of post-analysis software for immune sequencing data. The study, taken as a whole, reports: TRBV segments more frequent in patients than in controls numbered about five and included TRBV5-6, TRBV5-1 and TRBV20-1.

Their target antigens are unknown. Built from TCR beta cDNA, the libraries had unique molecular identifiers in them. TCRdb passed the PCR reads through MiXCR, listing each CDR3 protein once. The table lists approximately 350,000 distinct CDR3 sequences, around 37% of them singletons, with roughly 13% in the top ten. Source material: blood. All receptors derive from a girl between 10 and 17 years old with multiple sclerosis.

Remarks on this clonotype: At one end the junction does not follow the germline gene, possibly because of a read error. V and J are TRBV27 and TRBJ2-7, with TRBD1 matching 7 bases. Germline assignment: CDR1 MNHEY and CDR2 SMNVEV (reference sequence). The CDR3 totals 16 residues. CDR3 protein: CASSSRQGLSSYGQYF. In nucleotides, the CDR3 is TGTGCCAGCAGTTCTCGACAGGGTCTCAGCTCCTACGGGCAGTACTTC.

V is TRBV28 and J is TRBJ2-6, with a possible D match to TRBD2 (6 bases). The CDR3 is 17 residues long. The V gene lost 8 bases and the J gene lost 0 bases, with 17 bases spanning the gap. Germline V gives CDR1 MDHEN, CDR2 SYDVKM. The DNA of the CDR3 is TGTGCCAGCGGACCGGGACTGGGCCTCTCTGGGGCCAACGTCCTGACTTTC. Translating it yields CASGPGLGLSGANVLTF.

The chain joins TRBV29-1 to TRBJ2-3; D perhaps matches TRBD2 (5 bases). Trimming stripped 4 bases from V and 0 bases from J, with 11 bases between. The germline gives CDR1 SQVTM, CDR2 ANQGSEA. The length of the CDR3 is 14 residues. For the CDR3, the DNA is TGCAGCGTTGGGGGAGCAGTTAGCACAGATACGCAGTATTTT. Translation gives CSVGGAVSTDTQYF.

The rearrangement joins TRBV7-2 to TRBJ2-3, with 12 nucleotides matching TRBD2. Germline CDR1 is SGHTA and CDR2 is FQGNSA. The CDR3 is made up of 16 amino acids. V was pared by 5 bases and J by 2 bases, with 5 bases of the junction left unmatched. The CDR3 here is CASSTGLAGLTDTQYF. The CDR3 coding sequence is TGTGCCAGCAGCACAGGACTAGCGGGGCTCACAGATACGCAGTATTTT.

The rearrangement links TRBV6-5 to TRBJ2-3; D ambiguous. This CDR3 is built from 11 residues. The ends were cut back, 11 bases at V and 6 bases at J, with 12 bases in the middle. Germline loops: CDR1 MNHEY, CDR2 SVGAGI. The DNA of the CDR3 is TGTGCCGTGGGTGGGGTGGATACGCAGTATTTT. This gives the protein CAVGGVDTQYF.